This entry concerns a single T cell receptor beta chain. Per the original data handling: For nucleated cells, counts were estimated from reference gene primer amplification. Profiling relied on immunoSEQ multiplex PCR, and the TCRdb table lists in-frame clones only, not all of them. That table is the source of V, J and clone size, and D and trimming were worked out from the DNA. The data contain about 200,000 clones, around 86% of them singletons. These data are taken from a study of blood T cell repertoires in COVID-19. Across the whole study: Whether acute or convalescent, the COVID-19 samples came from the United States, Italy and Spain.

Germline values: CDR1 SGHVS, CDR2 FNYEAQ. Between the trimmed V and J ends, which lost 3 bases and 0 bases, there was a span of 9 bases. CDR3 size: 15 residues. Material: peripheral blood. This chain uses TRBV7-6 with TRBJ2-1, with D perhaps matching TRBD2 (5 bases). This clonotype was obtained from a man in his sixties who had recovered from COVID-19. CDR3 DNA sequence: TGTGCCAGCAGCTTCTTAGGGAGCTCCTACAATGAGCAGTTCTTC. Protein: CASSFLGSSYNEQFF.